Following are 22 T cell receptor beta chains from one sample sequenced in a study of cytomegalovirus exposure and HLA in healthy donors. The PCR contained 60 Vbeta and 13 Jbeta primers. The protocol was immunoSEQ multiplex PCR, while the TCRdb copy is restricted to in-frame clones and leaves out a portion. The sample gives roughly 140,000 clones, 70% to 85% of which show up once; around 10% is in the top ten. The material sequenced was PBMCs. Receptors were obtained from a woman aged 55-75 years in good health and CMV-seropositive.

In this sample, this clone turned up once. The chain's CDR3 is CASSLEEVGTQYF. DNA of the CDR3: TGTGCCAGCTCGCTGGAGGAGGTGGGAACCCAGTACTTC. The rearrangement uses TRBV18 and TRBJ2-5; D is possibly TRBD2 (5 bases). Deletions cut 6 bases from V and 8 bases from J, with 16 bases between. The CDR3 consists of 13 residues. Per germline, CDR1 KGHSH and CDR2 LQKENI.

This chain links TRBV27 with TRBJ2-3; D may be TRBD2 (6 bases). The CDR3 is 14 amino acids. Germline V gives CDR1 MNHEY, CDR2 SMNVEV (reference sequence). The germline V and J ends were trimmed by 6 bases and 2 bases, with 12 bases remaining between them. CDR3 residues: CASRGTPITDTQYF. The CDR3 DNA follows: TGTGCCAGCAGAGGGACTCCAATCACAGATACGCAGTATTTT.

V is TRBV7-8 and J is TRBJ2-7; a weak D match, TRBD2 (5 bases). Deletions cut 1 base from V and 2 bases from J, with 12 bases between. Germline CDR1 reads SGHVS; CDR2 reads FQNEAQ. The CDR3 has 15 residues. The CDR3 bases are TGTGCCAGCAGCTTAGGAGAGGGAGAGGCCTACGAGCAGTACTTC. Translation: CASSLGEGEAYEQYF.

The chain links TRBV9 to TRBJ2-1; D uncertain. Germline V gives CDR1 SGDLS, CDR2 YYNGEE. The CDR3 has 13 amino acids. The V end was cut by 0 bases, the J end by 7 bases, with 8 bases between. CDR3 in DNA: TGTGCCAGCAGCGTAGAATACGGGAATGAGCAGTTCTTC. Protein product: CASSVEYGNEQFF. The entire variable domain, with the rest obtained from reference TRBV9 and TRBJ2-1, is as follows: DSGVTQTPKHLITATGQRVTLRCSPRSGDLSVYWYQQSLDQGLQFLIQYYNGEERAKGNILERFSAQQFPDLHSELNLSSLELGDSALYFCASSVEYGNEQFFGPGTRLTVL.

The rearrangement links TRBV4-2 to TRBJ2-5, with D possibly TRBD2 on 5 matching bases. The germline CDR1 and CDR2 sequences are LGHNA and YNFKEQ. V was trimmed by 0 bases and J by 5 bases, leaving 13 bases between them. The CDR3 has 15 amino acids. The CDR3 loop reads CASSQDARGGETQYF. The CDR3 nucleotides are TGTGCCAGCAGCCAAGATGCCCGAGGCGGGGAGACCCAGTACTTC.

This chain connects TRBV28 to TRBJ2-3; possibly TRBD1 for D (6 bases). The V end was cut by 5 bases, the J end by 0 bases, with 15 bases between. Germline CDR1 and CDR2: MDHEN and SYDVKM. The CDR3 runs 16 residues. CDR3 protein: CASSGRTVVSTDTQYF. DNA of the CDR3: TGTGCCAGCAGTGGTAGGACAGTCGTTAGCACAGATACGCAGTATTTT.

Points on this clone: This same CDR3 is encoded by further DNA sequences in the sample. The rearrangement links TRBV7-2 to TRBJ1-1; D might be TRBD1 (6 bases). Germline V gene lookup returns CDR1 SGHTA and CDR2 FQGNSA. V was pared by 5 bases and J by 2 bases, with 9 bases between. The CDR3 loop spans 13 amino acids. CDR3 in amino acids: CASSADRNTEAFF. Written as DNA, the CDR3 is TGTGCCAGCAGCGCGGACAGAAACACTGAAGCTTTCTTT.

The chain carries TRBV18 and TRBJ2-5, with 13 bases that match TRBD2. V was pared by 4 bases and J by 10 bases, with 9 bases of the junction left unmatched. CDR3 length: 15 amino acids. CDR1 is KGHSH, CDR2 LQKENI, per germline. The CDR3, as DNA: TGTGCCAGCTCACAATTACTAGCGGGAGGGTTCGACCAGTACTTC. Translating it yields CASSQLLAGGFDQYF.

Here the CDR3 reads CSVQGTVATNEKLFF. Here the CDR3 DNA reads TGCAGCGTTCAAGGGACAGTTGCAACTAATGAAAAACTGTTTTTT. This chain links TRBV29-1 with TRBJ1-4; TRBD1 matches 7 bases. V trimming: 5 bases; J trimming: 0 bases; junction bases outside the gene matches: 6. The germline V gene has CDR1 SQVTM and CDR2 ANQGSEA. This CDR3 spans 15 amino acids.

The rearrangement uses TRBV9 and TRBJ2-7; maybe TRBD2 (5 bases). This CDR3 comprises 17 residues. Germline V gives CDR1 SGDLS, CDR2 YYNGEE. Trimming left V 2 bases short and J 0 bases short, with 18 bases between. DNA of the CDR3: TGTGCCAGCAGCGTCGCTCCTGGCGGGCAGAGCTCCTACGAGCAGTACTTC. The encoded protein is CASSVAPGGQSSYEQYF.

The chain carries TRBV27 and TRBJ2-2; 8 bases map to TRBD1. Germline CDR1 MNHEY, CDR2 SMNVEV (reference sequence). The V segment lost 4 bases and the J segment 4 bases; nucleotides outside the gene matches: 8. CDR3 length equals 16 residues. The CDR3 protein is CASSWVRGQGTGELFF. The CDR3 DNA reads TGTGCCAGCAGTTGGGTCAGGGGGCAAGGCACCGGGGAGCTGTTTTTT.

V and J are TRBV9 and TRBJ2-5; possibly TRBD2 for D (6 bases). V was trimmed by 0 bases and J by 5 bases, leaving 11 bases between them. Germline values: CDR1 SGDLS, CDR2 YYNGEE. CDR3 length equals 14 residues. The CDR3 sequence is CASSVGRARETQYF. CDR3 coding DNA: TGTGCCAGCAGCGTAGGGAGGGCCAGGGAGACCCAGTACTTC.

J is TRBJ1-5 and V is TRBV5-4, with TRBD1 matching over 10 bases. Trimming at V came to 3 bases and at J to 5 bases, leaving 2 bases not matched to a gene. From germline, CDR1 is SGHNT and CDR2 YYREEE (reference sequence). The CDR3 covers 14 residues. CDR3 sequence (DNA): TGTGCCAGCAGCTGGGGGACAGGGGATCAGCCCCAGCATTTT. Protein product: CASSWGTGDQPQHF.

The chain uses TRBV28 and TRBJ2-7; 7 bases align to TRBD1. This CDR3 contains 14 residues. V dropped 7 bases and J dropped 7; count of bases not matched to a gene: 13. Germline V gene data show CDR1 as MDHEN and CDR2 as SYDVKM. The CDR3 sequence: CASTQDRVLREQYF. CDR3 nucleotides: TGTGCCAGCACTCAAGACAGGGTTCTGAGGGAGCAGTACTTC. Using reference TRBV28 and TRBJ2-7 for the parts outside the CDR3, the full variable domain is DVKVTQSSRYLVKRTGEKVFLECVQDMDHENMFWYRQDPGLGLRLIYFSYDVKMKEKGDIPEGYSVSREKKERFSLILESASTNQTSMYLCASTQDRVLREQYFGPGTRLTVT.

The gene calls are TRBV2 and TRBJ2-7; D perhaps matches TRBD1 (6 bases). V gave up 7 bases and J gave up 5 bases, with 12 bases separating them. CDR3 size: 12 residues. Germline CDR1 is SNHLY and CDR2 is FYNNEI. As DNA, the CDR3 is TGTGCCAGCAATAGGGACAATAACGAGCAGTACTTC. The encoded protein is CASNRDNNEQYF.

V and J are TRBV11-3 and TRBJ2-3; no clear D. Germline V gene data show CDR1 as SGHNT and CDR2 as YENEEA. The CDR3 spans 15 residues. Trimming removed 5 bases at V and 2 bases at J, with 14 bases between. The CDR3 coding sequence is TGTGCCAGCAGCGTCGGTGTGAGCTACACAGATACGCAGTATTTT. Its protein product is CASSVGVSYTDTQYF.

V and J are TRBV28 and TRBJ1-2; D gene ambiguous. This CDR3 region has 12 residues. The germline V gene encodes CDR1 MDHEN and CDR2 SYDVKM. The V end lost 6 bases, the J end lost 7 bases, and 12 bases lay between the germline ends. For the CDR3, the DNA is TGTGCCAGCAGGTGGGAGGGTAGTGGCTACACCTTC. Translated: CASRWEGSGYTF.

The V and J genes are TRBV29-1 and TRBJ2-7, with a possible D match to TRBD2 (5 bases). The germline V and J ends were trimmed by 0 bases and 4 bases, with 7 bases remaining between them. Germline loops: CDR1 SQVTM, CDR2 ANQGSEA. CDR3 size: 12 residues. CDR3 residues: CSVEDGGYEQYF. The CDR3 DNA reads TGCAGCGTTGAAGATGGAGGTTACGAGCAGTACTTC.

The chain links TRBV2 to TRBJ2-4; weak D call: TRBD1 (5 bases). V shed 0 bases and J shed 3 bases, with 6 bases lying between them. CDR3 size: 14 residues. Germline CDR1 is SNHLY and CDR2 is FYNNEI. CDR3 sequence (DNA): TGTGCCAGCAGTGAAGCAGGGGACAAAAACATTCAGTACTTC. Amino acids: CASSEAGDKNIQYF.

This sequence joins TRBV19 and TRBJ1-2; no clear D gene. The length of the CDR3 is 13 residues. Trimming cost V 5 bases and J 3 bases, with 10 bases left between them. Germline V gene lookup returns CDR1 LNHDA and CDR2 SQIVND (reference sequence). The CDR3 bases are TGTGCCAGTAGTTCCTCGATAGACTATGGCTACACCTTC. Its protein is CASSSSIDYGYTF. The entire variable domain, with the rest obtained from reference TRBV19 and TRBJ1-2, is as follows: DGGITQSPKYLFRKEGQNVTLSCEQNLNHDAMYWYRQDPGQGLRLIYYSQIVNDFQKGDIAEGYSVSREKKESFPLTVTSAQKNPTAFYLCASSSSIDYGYTFGSGTRLTVV.

This chain links TRBV5-1 with TRBJ1-1; D perhaps matches TRBD1 (6 bases). With 5 bases removed from V and 1 base from J, the gap between germline ends came to 12 bases. Germline V lookup: CDR1 SGHRS, CDR2 YFSETQ. The CDR3 has 14 amino acids. The CDR3 reads CASSRGGANTEAFF. The CDR3 nucleotides are TGCGCCAGCAGTCGAGGGGGGGCGAACACTGAAGCTTTCTTT.

V gene TRBV5-1 combines with J gene TRBJ2-1; 9 bases agree with TRBD2. There are 16 residues in the CDR3. V was pared by 1 base and J by 4 bases, with 6 bases of the junction left unmatched. The germline V gene encodes CDR1 SGHRS and CDR2 YFSETQ. The CDR3 region is CASSLTLAGVYNEQFF. CDR3 DNA sequence: TGCGCCAGCAGCTTGACCTTAGCGGGAGTATACAATGAGCAGTTCTTC.